Below, one TCR beta chain is given with its context. The sample originates from a study of blood T cell repertoires in COVID-19. The ends lost 4 bases at V and 8 bases at J; junction bases unmatched: 8. Germline-derived CDR1 and CDR2 are SGHRS and YFSETQ. This CDR3 has 16 amino acids. In the original analysis: Estimation of nucleated cell counts relied on the amplification of reference gene primers. Assay: immunoSEQ multiplex PCR; the TCRdb copy retains only in-frame clones and omits some. Clonal size and the V and J genes are those of that table, whereas D and trimming came from the DNA. The sample contains about 200,000 clones, around 80% of which appear only once.

The V call is TRBV5-1, the J call TRBJ2-1; 14 bases are shared with TRBD2. The material sequenced was peripheral blood. The TCR originated in a woman in her seventies with acute or convalescent COVID-19. CDR3 amino acids: CASSPDGTSGSYEQFF. CDR3 bases: TGCGCCAGCAGCCCGGACGGGACTAGCGGGAGCTATGAGCAGTTCTTC.